This T cell receptor beta chain was recovered during a study of Ad26.COV2.S vaccination and SARS-CoV-2 variants. Overall study: The vaccine Ad26.COV2.S was put into the muscle once, or twice with 56 days between. Whole-study results and caveats: Those who received the vaccine showed greater spike-specific TCR breadth than those given placebo.

The data were produced by immunoSEQ multiplex PCR, yet TCRdb's version contains in-frame clones alone and is incomplete. Of 380,000 or so clones in the sample, around 89% were seen once. Regarding treatment: about 20 received Ad26.COV2.S at low or high dose, single or two shots; roughly five received placebo; per-sample allocation not given. The samples date from day 63 after the first vaccine or placebo injection. To note about this clone: Its antigen is as yet unknown.

Germline V gives CDR1 SEHNR, CDR2 FQNEAQ (reference sequence). This CDR3 has 17 residues. V was clipped by 5 bases and J by 0 bases, with 14 bases between them. The V gene is TRBV7-9, the J gene TRBJ2-6, with a weak D call TRBD2 (6 bases). Sequencing was performed on peripheral blood, taken in a trial of Ad26.COV2.S vaccine versus placebo. The sequence derives from a person between 18 and 60 years old who received the Ad26.COV2.S COVID-19 vaccine or a placebo. The CDR3 here is CASSGEDASSGANVLTF. CDR3 sequence (DNA): TGTGCCAGCAGCGGGGAGGACGCCAGCTCTGGGGCCAACGTCCTGACTTTC.